These 28 T cell receptor beta chains came from one sample sequenced in a study of identical twins. TCRdb reprocessed the 5' RACE reads with MiXCR, giving one entry per CDR3 protein. Of approximately 220,000 distinct CDR3 sequences listed, 7.5% are singletons. The sample was also reused in another study, on yellow fever vaccine responses in identical twins.

The sample comprised CD8+ T cells sorted from blood. Receptors originate from a woman in her late teens or twenties in good health.

This chain joins TRBV15 and TRBJ2-3, with no clear D. CDR1 is LNHNV, CDR2 YYDKDF, per germline (reference sequence). The CDR3 covers 14 residues. V was pared by 5 bases and J by 6 bases, with 15 bases between. The CDR3, as DNA: TGTGCCACCAGCGGCCACTCGGCGGTGGATACGCAGTATTTT. Translated: CATSGHSAVDTQYF. The variable domain in full, with the rest retrieved from reference TRBV15 and TRBJ2-3, is DAMVIQNPRYQVTQFGKPVTLSCSQTLNHNVMYWYQQKSSQAPKLLFHYYDKDFNNEADTPDNFQSRRPNTSFCFLDIRSPGLGDTAMYLCATSGHSAVDTQYFGPGTRLTVL.

The chain carries TRBV11-3 and TRBJ1-2; D might be TRBD1 (5 bases). V shed 1 base and J shed 8 bases, with 14 bases lying between them. The CDR3 length is 14 residues. Germline V lookup: CDR1 SGHNT, CDR2 YENEEA. CDR3 loop: CASSLGTSNPGYTF. The CDR3 coding sequence is TGTGCCAGCAGCTTAGGGACATCGAACCCCGGCTACACCTTC.

This clonotype was seen more than once but under ten times. The chain has TRBV12-3 or TRBV12-4 and TRBJ1-1; no reliable D call. The V end was cut by 4 bases, the J end by 3 bases, with 12 bases between. The CDR3 is 14 amino acids. The CDR3 protein is CASSWLSGYTEAFF. Written as DNA, the CDR3 is TGTGCCAGCAGTTGGCTTTCGGGGTACACTGAAGCTTTCTTT.

This clonotype came up a few times. The J gene is TRBJ2-2, the V gene TRBV7-8; the D gene is possibly TRBD2 (7 bases). Germline CDR1 and CDR2: SGHVS and FQNEAQ. CDR3 length: 19 residues. The germline V and J ends were trimmed by 1 base and 1 base, with 19 bases remaining between them. DNA for the CDR3: TGTGCCAGCAGCTTAGTGGGGGGGGGCCAGCGGATGAACACCGGGGAGCTGTTTTTT. It yields the protein CASSLVGGGQRMNTGELFF.

This clonotype was seen only a few times. V gene TRBV6-4 combines with J gene TRBJ2-2; 9 bases agree with TRBD1. This CDR3 is built from 15 residues. V was pared by 2 bases and J by 5 bases, with 3 bases of the junction left unmatched. CDR1 and CDR2 from the germline V gene are MRHNA and SNTAGT. The CDR3, as DNA: TGTGCCAGCAGTGACGAGACAGGGGGGACCGGGGAGCTGTTTTTT. The encoded protein is CASSDETGGTGELFF.

The V and J genes are TRBV9 and TRBJ1-1; D unresolved. The V end was cut by 2 bases, the J end by 6 bases, with 14 bases between. The CDR3 is made up of 14 amino acids. CDR1 and CDR2 from the germline V gene are SGDLS and YYNGEE. The DNA for the CDR3 is TGTGCCAGCAGCGTCGTGGAGGTAGGGCCTGAAGCTTTCTTT. Translation gives CASSVVEVGPEAFF. Variable domain in full (rest from reference TRBV9 and TRBJ1-1): DSGVTQTPKHLITATGQRVTLRCSPRSGDLSVYWYQQSLDQGLQFLIQYYNGEERAKGNILERFSAQQFPDLHSELNLSSLELGDSALYFCASSVVEVGPEAFFGQGTRLTVV.

The V call is TRBV12-3 or TRBV12-4, the J call TRBJ2-5; D possibly corresponds to TRBD1 (6 bases). V dropped 8 bases and J dropped 2 bases, with 30 bases sitting between them. CDR3 length equals 19 residues. CDR3 residues: CASCPPSGQSQAPQETQYF. For the CDR3, the DNA is TGTGCCAGCTGCCCACCCTCCGGACAGTCACAAGCCCCTCAAGAGACCCAGTACTTC.

V usage is TRBV29-1 and J usage is TRBJ1-2; D gene ambiguous. The germline gives CDR1 SQVTM, CDR2 ANQGSEA. Between the trimmed V and J ends, which lost 1 base and 5 bases, there was a span of 5 bases. The CDR3 has 11 residues. This CDR3 is CSVEARYGYTF. The CDR3 DNA follows: TGCAGCGTTGAAGCCAGATATGGCTACACCTTC.

This clonotype was counted many times. The chain has TRBV29-1 and TRBJ1-1, with D possibly matching TRBD1 (5 bases). Germline CDR1 SQVTM, CDR2 ANQGSEA. This CDR3 is built from 11 residues. With 7 bases removed from V and 1 base from J, the gap between germline ends came to 7 bases. The CDR3 protein is CSGDQNTEAFF. The CDR3 DNA reads TGCAGCGGGGACCAGAACACTGAAGCTTTCTTT.

This clonotype was detected ten times or more. The CDR3 DNA follows: TGCGCCAGCAGCTTCGGGACAGGGTTGGAGCAGTTCTTC. Residues: CASSFGTGLEQFF. V and J are TRBV5-1 and TRBJ2-1, with TRBD1 identical over 9 bases. V lost 2 bases to trimming and J lost 10 bases; unmatched junction nucleotides: 4. Germline V gives CDR1 SGHRS, CDR2 YFSETQ. CDR3 size: 13 residues.

This clonotype turned up a few times. The chain has TRBV28 and TRBJ2-1, with D unclear. Trimming removed 3 bases from V and 4 bases from J, with 4 bases in between. The length of the CDR3 is 12 residues. CDR1 and CDR2 (germline): MDHEN, SYDVKM. Here the CDR3 reads CASSFRYNEQFF. CDR3 DNA sequence: TGTGCCAGCAGTTTCAGGTACAATGAGCAGTTCTTC.

The chain combines TRBV5-1 with TRBJ1-2; D is perhaps TRBD1 (6 bases). The germline V gene encodes CDR1 SGHRS and CDR2 YFSETQ. Trimming pared 0 bases from V and 4 bases from J, leaving 13 bases between. This CDR3 is built from 15 residues. The CDR3 is CASSLGAGGVYGYTF. The CDR3 coding sequence is TGCGCCAGCAGCTTGGGCGCGGGGGGCGTCTATGGCTACACCTTC.

In this sample, this clonotype turned up many times. The chain has TRBV5-1 and TRBJ2-2; D is uncertain. The CDR3 consists of 16 residues. Trimming cost V 0 bases and J 0 bases, with 9 bases left between them. Germline V gene lookup returns CDR1 SGHRS and CDR2 YFSETQ. The CDR3 protein is CASSLAVGTNTGELFF. DNA of the CDR3: TGCGCCAGCAGCTTGGCGGTCGGTACGAACACCGGGGAGCTGTTTTTT.

The chain couples TRBV20-1 to TRBJ2-2; 9 positions agree with TRBD1. Germline V gene data show CDR1 as DFQATT and CDR2 as SNEGSKA (reference sequence). V gave up 3 bases and J gave up 3 bases; unmatched junction bases: 11. The CDR3 contains 17 residues. The CDR3 DNA follows: TGCAGTGCTAGGGCTTACCGGGACAGGGAGGACACCGGGGAGCTGTTTTTT. Translated: CSARAYRDREDTGELFF.

This clonotype showed up just a few times. The chain is built from TRBV20-1 and TRBJ2-7; 7 positions agree with TRBD2. CDR1 and CDR2 (germline): DFQATT, SNEGSKA (reference sequence). The V and J ends lost 4 bases and 6 bases, in that order; junction bases with no gene match: 6. This CDR3 spans 12 amino acids. The CDR3 DNA follows: TGCAGTGCTACCGGACTAGGGGTCGAGCAGTACTTC. It translates to CSATGLGVEQYF.

This clonotype was counted only a few times. The rearrangement uses TRBV24-1 and TRBJ2-3; D is ambiguous. Between the trimmed V and J ends, which lost 5 bases and 10 bases, there was a span of 15 bases. Germline-derived CDR1 and CDR2 are KGHDR and SFDVKD. This CDR3 has 13 residues. CDR3 region: CATSALDQPSQYF. The CDR3 DNA reads as TGTGCCACCAGTGCGCTGGACCAGCCATCGCAGTATTTT.

This clonotype has more than one count but fewer than ten. A read error may produce the germline difference seen at one junction end. The chain combines TRBV7-7 with TRBJ2-1; 11 positions agree with TRBD2. Germline V gene data show CDR1 as SSHAT and CDR2 as FNYEAQ (reference sequence). The CDR3 loop spans 15 amino acids. CDR3: CASSIAGGPLNEQFF. Written as DNA, the CDR3 is TGTGCCAGCAGCATAGCGGGAGGGCCGTTGAATGAGCAGTTCTTC.

This chain uses TRBV5-6 with TRBJ1-1; TRBD1 agrees at 12 bases. Unmatched junction bases numbered 1, after V lost 3 bases and J lost 4 bases. This CDR3 contains 14 residues. The germline V gene has CDR1 SGHDT and CDR2 YYEEEE. The CDR3 DNA is TGTGCCAGCAGCTGGGGACAGGGGGCCACTGAAGCTTTCTTT. Amino acid sequence: CASSWGQGATEAFF.

This clonotype was seen a few times. The V gene is TRBV20-1, the J gene TRBJ1-4, with D maybe TRBD1 (5 bases). Trimming took off 2 bases at V and 4 bases at J, with 14 bases between the two ends. In germline, CDR1 is DFQATT, CDR2 SNEGSKA (reference sequence). This CDR3 contains 15 residues. As DNA, the CDR3 is TGCAGTGCTAGACCCCGATCGACAGATAATGAAAAACTGTTTTTT. Translation: CSARPRSTDNEKLFF.

The sample holds many counts of this clonotype. This chain uses TRBV10-3 with TRBJ2-1, with D tentatively TRBD1 or TRBD2 (5 bases each). Germline-derived CDR1 and CDR2 are ENHRY and SYGVKD. Trimming cost V 6 bases and J 6 bases, with 15 bases left between them. The CDR3 length is 14 residues. The CDR3 loop is CAIREEGLINEQFF. The CDR3 DNA reads TGTGCCATCAGGGAAGAGGGGCTGATCAATGAGCAGTTCTTC.

This chain joins TRBV15 and TRBJ2-5, with 10 nucleotides matching TRBD2. The V segment lost 1 base and the J segment 2 bases; nucleotides outside the gene matches: 10. Germline assignment: CDR1 LNHNV and CDR2 YYDKDF (reference sequence). There are 18 residues in the CDR3. The CDR3 coding sequence is TGTGCCACCAGCAGAGGGGTCCCTAGCGGGGGCATTCAAGAGACCCAGTACTTC. Translating it yields CATSRGVPSGGIQETQYF.

This clonotype has at least ten counts. The chain uses TRBV2 and TRBJ2-1; D might be TRBD1 or TRBD2, each matching 6 bases. Looked up from germline, CDR1 is SNHLY and CDR2 is FYNNEI. The CDR3 totals 13 residues. The ends were cut back, 6 bases at V and 3 bases at J, with 9 bases in the middle. The CDR3 nucleotides read TGTGCCAGCAGGGCGGGACACTACAATGAGCAGTTCTTC. As protein: CASRAGHYNEQFF.

The table lists this clonotype with a count of one. The CDR3 nucleotides are TGTGCCAGCAGCGGGACTAGCGGGCCCTCCTACGAGCAGTACTTC. Amino acids: CASSGTSGPSYEQYF. The V call is TRBV9, the J call TRBJ2-7, with 11 positions matching TRBD2. Trimming at V came to 3 bases and at J to 0 bases, leaving 2 bases not matched to a gene. The length of the CDR3 is 15 residues. Per the germline V gene, CDR1 is SGDLS and CDR2 is YYNGEE.

This clonotype has just a few counts. The chain has TRBV5-1 and TRBJ2-2, with D uncertain. V gave up 2 bases and J gave up 4 bases, with 18 bases separating them. This CDR3 has 17 amino acids. Germline V CDR1 and CDR2: SGHRS, YFSETQ. CDR3 DNA sequence: TGCGCCAGCAGCTTACCTCGGGCCGTAGGTCTCACCGGGGAGCTGTTTTTT. The encoded protein is CASSLPRAVGLTGELFF.

This clonotype has a handful of counts. V usage is TRBV20-1 and J usage is TRBJ2-7; 12 bases align to TRBD2. The germline gives CDR1 DFQATT, CDR2 SNEGSKA (reference sequence). The CDR3 contains 17 residues. The CDR3 coding sequence is TGCAGATGTAGATCGACTAGCGGGAGAATTGGGCCCTACGAGCAGTACTTC. Its protein is CRCRSTSGRIGPYEQYF.

This clonotype showed up many times. This chain uses TRBV11-2 with TRBJ2-5, with D maybe TRBD1 (6 bases). The CDR3 runs 19 residues. Germline CDR1 SGHAT, CDR2 FQNNGV. V gave up 0 bases and J gave up 4 bases, with 24 bases separating them. The CDR3 DNA reads as TGTGCCAGCAGCTTAGATGTATCCGGTGGTGGGGGCGGAGGAGAGACCCAGTACTTC. Encoded protein: CASSLDVSGGGGGGETQYF.

This clonotype was detected many times. For the CDR3, the DNA is TGTGCCAGCAGCTTGGTCAACTCCCTGAGCACTGAAGCTTTCTTT. Its translation: CASSLVNSLSTEAFF. This rearrangement joins TRBV5-5 to TRBJ1-1; D ambiguous. CDR3 length: 15 amino acids. The V gene lost 0 bases and the J gene lost 4 bases, with 13 bases spanning the gap. Per the germline V gene, CDR1 is SGHKS and CDR2 is YYEKEE (reference sequence).

The chain joins TRBV11-2 to TRBJ2-1, with 8 positions matching TRBD1. CDR1 and CDR2 (germline): SGHAT, FQNNGV. The CDR3 consists of 21 residues. V lost 1 base and J lost 0; bases outside the gene matches: 17. The CDR3 loop reads CASSLGFRDRYILSSYNEQFF. DNA for the CDR3: TGTGCCAGCAGCTTAGGTTTCCGGGACAGGTATATTCTCAGCTCCTACAATGAGCAGTTCTTC.